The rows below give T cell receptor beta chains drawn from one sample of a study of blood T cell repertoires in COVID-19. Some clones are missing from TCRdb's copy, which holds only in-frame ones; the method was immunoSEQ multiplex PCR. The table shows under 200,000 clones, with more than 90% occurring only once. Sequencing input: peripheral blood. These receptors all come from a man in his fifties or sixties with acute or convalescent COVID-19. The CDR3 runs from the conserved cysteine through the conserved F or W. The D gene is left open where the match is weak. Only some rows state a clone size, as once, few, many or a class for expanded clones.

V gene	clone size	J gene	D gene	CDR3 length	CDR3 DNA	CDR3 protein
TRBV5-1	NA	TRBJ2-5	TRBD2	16	TGCGCCAGCGGGCGGGGGGCTAGCGGGATACAAGAGACCCAGTACTTC	CASGRGASGIQETQYF
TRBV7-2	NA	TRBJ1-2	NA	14	TGTGCCAGCAGCCCCAGGCGGGGGGACTATGGCTACACCTTC	CASSPRRGDYGYTF
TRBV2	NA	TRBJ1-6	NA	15	TGTGCCAGCGTTGGGGGGTCCGGCGGAAATTCACCCCTCCACTTT	CASVGGSGGNSPLHF
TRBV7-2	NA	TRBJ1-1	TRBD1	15	TGTGCCAGCAGCCCGGGACAGACAGTGAACACTGAAGCTTTCTTT	CASSPGQTVNTEAFF
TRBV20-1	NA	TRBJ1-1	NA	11	TGCAGTGCTACCCAGGGCACTGAAGCTTTCTTT	CSATQGTEAFF
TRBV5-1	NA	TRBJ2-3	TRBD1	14	TGCGCCAGCAGCGGGGGACAGGGGGCAGATACGCAGTATTTT	CASSGGQGADTQYF
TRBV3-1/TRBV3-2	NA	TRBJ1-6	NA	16	TGTGCCAGCAGCCAACCGTCAAGGTTCGGGGATTCACCCCTCCACTTT	CASSQPSRFGDSPLHF
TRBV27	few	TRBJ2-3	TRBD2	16	TGTGCCAGCAGCCGCCAGACTAGCGGGGAATTAGATACGCAGTATTTT	CASSRQTSGELDTQYF
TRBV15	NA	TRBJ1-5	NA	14	TGTGCCACCAGTGAGGGACTGAGCAATCAGCCCCAGCATTTT	CATSEGLSNQPQHF
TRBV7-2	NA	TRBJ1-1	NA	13	TGTGCCAGCAGCTTCCCGGGGAGCACTGAAGCTTTCTTT	CASSFPGSTEAFF
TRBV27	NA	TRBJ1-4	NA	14	TGTGCCAGCAGCATTGCGCCAACTAATGAAAAACTGTTTTTT	CASSIAPTNEKLFF
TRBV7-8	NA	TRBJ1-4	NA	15	TGTGCCAGCAGCCCGAGGTTGCCCCTCGGAGAAAAACTGTTTTTT	CASSPRLPLGEKLFF